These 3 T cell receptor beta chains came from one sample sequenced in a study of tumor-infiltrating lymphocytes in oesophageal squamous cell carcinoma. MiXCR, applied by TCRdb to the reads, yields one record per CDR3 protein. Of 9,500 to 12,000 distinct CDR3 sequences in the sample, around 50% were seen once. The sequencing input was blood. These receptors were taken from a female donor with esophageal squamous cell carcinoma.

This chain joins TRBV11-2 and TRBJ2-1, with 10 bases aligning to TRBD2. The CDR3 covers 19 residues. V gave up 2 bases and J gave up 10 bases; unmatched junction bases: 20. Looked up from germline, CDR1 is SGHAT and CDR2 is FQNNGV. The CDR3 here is CASSLYRLAGSSEAGEQFF. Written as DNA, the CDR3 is TGTGCCAGCAGCTTATACCGACTAGCGGGCTCATCGGAAGCAGGGGAGCAGTTCTTC.

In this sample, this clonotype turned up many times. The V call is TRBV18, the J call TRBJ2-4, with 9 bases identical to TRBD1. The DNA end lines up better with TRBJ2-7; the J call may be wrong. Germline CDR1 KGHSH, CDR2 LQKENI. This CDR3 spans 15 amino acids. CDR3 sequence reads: CASSLGTGTSYEQYF. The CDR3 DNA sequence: TGTGCCAGCTCACTCGGGACAGGGACGTCCTACGAGCAGTACTTC.

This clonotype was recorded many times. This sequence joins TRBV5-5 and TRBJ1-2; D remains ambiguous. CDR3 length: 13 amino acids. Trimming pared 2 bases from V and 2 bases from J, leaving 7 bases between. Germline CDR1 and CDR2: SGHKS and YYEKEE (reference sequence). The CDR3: CASSFYENYGYTF. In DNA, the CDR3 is TGTGCCAGCAGCTTTTATGAAAACTATGGCTACACCTTC. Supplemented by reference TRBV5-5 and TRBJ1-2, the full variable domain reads DAGVTQSPTHLIKTRGQQVTLRCSPISGHKSVSWYQQVLGQGPQFIFQYYEKEERGRGNFPDRFSARQFPNYSSELNVNALLLGDSALYLCASSFYENYGYTFGSGTRLTVV.